This T cell receptor (beta chain) was documented in a study of control samples from healthy donors and cancer patients. Germline-derived CDR1 and CDR2 are MGHDK and SYGVNS. Trimming stripped 8 bases from V and 7 bases from J, with 15 bases between. The CDR3 totals 13 residues. Assay: immunoSEQ multiplex PCR; the TCRdb copy retains only in-frame clones and omits some. The table records roughly 200,000 clones, 90% to 95% of them present only once. This receptor was identified in a young man in good health. This chain joins TRBV25-1 and TRBJ2-1; D assignment may be TRBD1 or TRBD2 (6 bases each). The sample consisted of blood. CDR3 nucleotides: TGTGCCAGCGGGGGGCTAGCTAGGAATGAGCAGTTCTTC. As protein: CASGGLARNEQFF.